This TCR beta chain was recorded in a study of cytomegalovirus exposure and HLA in healthy donors (dated by TCRdb to the late 2010s). Turning to the overall study: According to an earlier analysis of several hundred of the donors, some 170 million T cells yielded approximately 120 million unique TCR beta sequences and 276 Gb of sequence data. Approximately 330 gigabases of sequencing data and about 92 million unique TCR sequences made up an early release that covered nearly 650 HLA-typed donors. Of the roughly 430 genotyped donors, roughly 80% fell in the genetic ancestry cluster associated with self-reported Caucasian donors. The study aimed to test whether signatures of past pathogen exposure could be identified by cataloging public T cell receptors. The study used immunosequencing to profile the T cell repertoires of 670 or so subjects and linked those repertoires to cytomegalovirus serostatus. Along with the 666-subject first cohort, a separate validation cohort of 120 different subjects was used. To predict cytomegalovirus infection status, the study brought together high-throughput TCR immunosequencing, statistical association of individual TCRs with disease status, and machine learning. A later analysis re-examined previously published TCR beta repertoires from more than 650 donors and added high-resolution HLA genotyping to investigate patterns of TCR occurrence. Rather than drawing on any new phenotypic data, the later analysis identified candidate immune exposures from TCR beta sequences and the way those sequences occurred across donors. In an earlier analysis of more than 550 of the donors, high-throughput TCR beta sequencing was used to judge whether each TCR beta V gene segment behaved as functional or pseudogenic. Donor age, sex, ethnicity and CMV serostatus were compiled alongside the repertoire data. Genome-wide SNP genotypes for about 65% of the 666 donors were used in a later genetic analysis, which treated that subset as a discovery cohort. Every repertoire in the discovery cohort had been generated on one and the same sequencing platform. Class I and class II HLA loci were covered by the typing at four-digit resolution. Typing coverage varied by locus: roughly 629-640 donors for A, B, C, DRB1 and DQB1; approximately 560 for DQA1; about 570 for DPA1; around 490 for DPB1. Roughly five DR-DQ haplotypes were handled as single units for association and clustering because linkage in the cohort was strong. Among over 350 genotyped donors of the cohort, an average of about 240,000 unique TCR beta nucleotide sequences were sequenced per donor, roughly 18% of them non-productive. Study-level results and caveats: A later genetic analysis reported fewer N-insertions in productive TCRs among donors in an Asian-associated ancestry cluster than the roughly 620-donor mean. Broadly in line with IMGT annotations, most TCR beta V segments showed up in productive rearrangements about 87% or about 30% of the time in an earlier analysis of approximately 640 of the donors. The only immune exposure information available for the cohort was CMV serostatus. Because counts were too low, about 15 rarely observed V segments, including chromosome 9 orphons, were left out of the earlier analysis of 587 of the donors. A later genetic analysis associated a missense DCLRE1C variant with V-gene and J-gene trimming of TCR beta chains, and an independent cohort replicated the association. Compared with equally common non-associated chains, HLA-associated TCR beta chains in a later analysis were more clonally expanded and had lower generation probabilities. A further reported finding was that TCR beta sequences accurately predicted the HLA-A and HLA-B alleles for most subjects in the first cohort. When HLA alleles, especially DR and DQ, strongly co-occurred, TCR associations were difficult to assign to individual alleles. A few of the identified cytomegalovirus-associated TCR beta chains were confirmed in vitro to be specific for cytomegalovirus antigens. According to a later analysis, parvovirus B19, influenza, CMV and Epstein-Barr virus appeared linked to several top co-occurrence clusters. It was suggested by the authors that the approach could potentially be generalized to other disease states and immunological phenotypes. The presence/absence analyses assumed that sequencing depth was roughly uniform across donors, and that assumption may not be true. A later analysis found that most CMV-associated TCR beta chains appeared HLA-restricted, with HLA associations seemingly driven largely by CMV exposure. This cohort had only TCR beta chains sequenced, and the lack of alpha or paired-chain data limited which features could be detected. Because HLA typing was missing for some donors at each locus, association tests included only the typed subset. A cluster of highly shared sequence variants was judged likely to represent a technical artifact of the sequencing pipeline. Some IMGT-functional V segments, including TRBV6-2 and TRBV6-3, could not be told apart with the 87-base-pair reads, so those segments were excluded. In the study, around 150 TCR beta chains were listed as associated with cytomegalovirus. Most TCR sequences were seen in very few donors, while some public TCRs were found in many individuals. Correlated functional status among segregating V segments might be attributable to linkage disequilibrium, but an unknown experimental factor could not be ruled out. At a false discovery rate of 0.05, a later analysis linked around 17,000 TCR beta sequences to specific HLA alleles. According to a later analysis, TCR association rates differed among HLA loci, with DRB1 alleles showing the most associated TCRs and HLA-C alleles showing the fewest. Cytomegalovirus status was reported to be diagnosed by the classifier with high specificity and sensitivity in both the original and validation cohorts.

In the case of this clone: The clone's antigen remains unknown. Base qualities are not recorded, but no much larger clone differs from it by a single base.

CDR1 GTSNPN and CDR2 SVGIG were looked up in the germline V gene (reference sequence). There are 13 amino acids in the CDR3, from cysteine to phenylalanine inclusive. Of the read, only the CDR3 DNA is kept; its 39 bases are in frame from base 1. Relative to germline, V is 0 bases shorter and J is 8 bases shorter, with 13 bases between their ends. The cohort was made up of roughly 670 healthy bone marrow donors. At the time of sampling, all cohort members were nominally healthy, though unrecorded immune exposures were likely present. The donor tested CMV seronegative, placing the donor among the 300 to 400 seronegative members of the cohort. A peripheral blood sample was collected from each donor, and TCR beta sequencing was performed on peripheral blood mononuclear cells. The Qiagen DNeasy Blood Extraction Kit was used to extract genomic DNA from the blood cell samples. The library was built by means of the immunoSEQ multiplex PCR assay. For the multiplex PCR, a mixture combining 60 forward primers for TCR Vbeta segments and 13 reverse primers for TCR Jbeta segments was used. Amplification of the CDR3 region of rearranged TCR beta genes was performed with a multiplex PCR assay on genomic DNA. The Illumina HiSeq System was used to sequence the amplified TCR beta libraries as 87-base-pair reads. As for how the authors treated the data: A later analysis counted approximately 84 million unique TCR beta chains across the approximately 700 repertoires, and roughly 11 million of these chains were shared by at least two donors. Raw reads were error-corrected and collapsed into unique sequences by a nearest-neighbor algorithm in which closely related sequences were merged to remove PCR and sequencing errors. CDR3 sequences were aligned to IMGT reference sequences to assign V, D and J gene segments. For a sequence to be retained, at least a six-nucleotide match to both a V gene segment and a J gene segment was required. Rearrangements were classified as productive when the CDR3 lacked stop codons and remained in frame with V and J, and all other rearrangements were classified as non-productive. Following IMGT convention, CDR3 was defined as the stretch from the second conserved V-encoded cysteine up to the conserved J-encoded phenylalanine. The earlier analysis of 450 to 750 of the donors excluded any sequence lacking an unambiguous match to a single V gene segment. An earlier analysis of 500 to 700 of the donors classified V segments as functional when productive rearrangements were above 56.7% and as segregating when the standard deviation between donors was above 5%. A statistical classification framework was developed to diagnose cytomegalovirus status using the catalog of TCR beta chain sequences. In a later analysis, V and J genes were assigned by comparing TCR nucleotide sequences against IMGT/GENE-DB human TR gene sequences. Using the TCRdist pipeline, a later analysis assigned CDR3 sequences along with most-parsimonious VDJ recombination scenarios. A later analysis defined each TCR beta chain by its CDR3 amino acid sequence plus V-gene family, and excluded reads lacking a unique V-gene family. To address suspected cross-contamination and a sequencing artifact, a later analysis removed 550 to 750 highly shared, low-generation-probability nucleotide sequences. A later analysis calculated a clonal expansion index for each public chain from normalized within-repertoire ranks of inferred template counts. Generation probabilities in a later analysis came from a VDJ recombination model fitted to out-of-frame rearrangements, and those results were checked against IGoR. A later analysis scored TCR-TCR, TCR-HLA and TCR-CMV co-occurrence with hypergeometric tests, applying a repertoire-size bias correction to TCR pairs. False discovery rates were estimated in a later analysis by permuting HLA or CMV assignments 20 times. A later analysis grouped co-occurring TCRs with DBSCAN, adding TCRdist sequence similarity when clustering within HLA-allele-positive subsets. For co-occurrence clustering, repertoires with fewer than 30,000 or more than 120,000 public chains were excluded, along with a handful of repertoires with anomalous nucleotide sharing. TCRdb re-hosts the immuneACCESS table, in-frame sequences only. Its copies lack some clones; in the studies checked, an unresolved V gene accounts for under half of them, and the cause for the rest is not known. The DNA was the basis for D and trimming; V, J and clone size are from that table. For this sample there are approximately 260,000 clones; 85% to 95% appear just once. The ten biggest clones cover approximately 1.5% of the sample.

Sequenced input: PBMCs. The receptor chain draws on TRBV30 and TRBJ1-2, and possibly TRBD1, on 5 matching bases. The sequence was obtained from a girl aged 2-10 years in good health and CMV-seronegative. The CDR3 protein is CAWSVAQGGGYTF. In nucleotide form, the sequence is TGTGCCTGGAGTGTCGCGCAGGGTGGAGGCTACACCTTC.